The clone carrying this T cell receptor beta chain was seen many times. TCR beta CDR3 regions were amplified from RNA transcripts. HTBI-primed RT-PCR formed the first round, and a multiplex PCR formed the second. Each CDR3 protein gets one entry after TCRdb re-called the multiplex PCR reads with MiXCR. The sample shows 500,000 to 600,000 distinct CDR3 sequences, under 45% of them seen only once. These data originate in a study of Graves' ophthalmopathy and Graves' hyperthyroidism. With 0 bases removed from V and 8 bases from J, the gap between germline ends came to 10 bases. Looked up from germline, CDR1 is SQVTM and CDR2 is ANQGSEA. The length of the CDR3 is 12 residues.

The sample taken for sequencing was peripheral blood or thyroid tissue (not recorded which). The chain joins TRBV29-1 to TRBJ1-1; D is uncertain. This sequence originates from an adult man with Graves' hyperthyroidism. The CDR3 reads CSVEDSGSEAFF. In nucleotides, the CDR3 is TGCAGCGTTGAAGATTCAGGATCGGAAGCTTTCTTT.